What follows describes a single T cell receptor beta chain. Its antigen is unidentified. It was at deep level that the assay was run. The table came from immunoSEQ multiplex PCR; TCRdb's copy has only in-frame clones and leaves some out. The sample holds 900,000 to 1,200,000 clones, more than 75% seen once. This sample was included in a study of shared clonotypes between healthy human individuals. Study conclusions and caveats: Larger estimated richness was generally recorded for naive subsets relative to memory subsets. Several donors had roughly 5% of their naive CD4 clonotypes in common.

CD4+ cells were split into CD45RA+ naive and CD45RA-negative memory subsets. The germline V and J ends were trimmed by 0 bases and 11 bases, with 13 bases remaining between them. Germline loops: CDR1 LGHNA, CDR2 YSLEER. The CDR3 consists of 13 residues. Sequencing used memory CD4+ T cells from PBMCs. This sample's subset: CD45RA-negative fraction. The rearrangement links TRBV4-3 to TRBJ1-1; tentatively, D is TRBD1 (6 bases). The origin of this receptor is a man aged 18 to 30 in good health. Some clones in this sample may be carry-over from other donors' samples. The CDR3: CASSQDLGAMAFF. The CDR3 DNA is TGCGCCAGCAGCCAAGATCTGGGGGCAATGGCTTTCTTT.